This TCR beta chain was documented in a study of blood T cells in healthy people across ages. Points from the study as a whole: The long-lived group displayed more naive CD4+ cells, plus higher diversity, than the aged donors did.

Germline lookup yields CDR1 SGHRS and CDR2 YFSETQ. V was pared by 3 bases and J by 4 bases, with 16 bases between. CDR3 size: 15 residues. Next came a second PCR, run for 7 to 11 cycles, which used a sample-barcoded 5' primer along with a J-beta primer mix. The authors tagged each cDNA molecule using a template-switch adaptor with 12 random nucleotides. TCRdb re-called the 5' RACE reads through MiXCR, storing one row per CDR3 protein. The sample carries some 760,000 distinct CDR3 sequences, around 25% recorded once. As for this clonotype: What it binds is unknown.

Separately, the same data were catalogued under a study of T cells of mothers and their children. From that study: A slight, non-significant increase in overlap was found for related mother-child pairs relative to unrelated pairs. No T cell clones of persistent microchimeric origin were detected.

Sequenced sample: blood. This receptor was identified in a boy aged 10-17 years in good health. This chain uses TRBV5-1 with TRBJ2-5; D is possibly TRBD1 (7 bases). The CDR3 here is CASSSQGGMGETQYF. In nucleotides, the CDR3 is TGCGCCAGCAGCTCCCAGGGGGGAATGGGAGAGACCCAGTACTTC.